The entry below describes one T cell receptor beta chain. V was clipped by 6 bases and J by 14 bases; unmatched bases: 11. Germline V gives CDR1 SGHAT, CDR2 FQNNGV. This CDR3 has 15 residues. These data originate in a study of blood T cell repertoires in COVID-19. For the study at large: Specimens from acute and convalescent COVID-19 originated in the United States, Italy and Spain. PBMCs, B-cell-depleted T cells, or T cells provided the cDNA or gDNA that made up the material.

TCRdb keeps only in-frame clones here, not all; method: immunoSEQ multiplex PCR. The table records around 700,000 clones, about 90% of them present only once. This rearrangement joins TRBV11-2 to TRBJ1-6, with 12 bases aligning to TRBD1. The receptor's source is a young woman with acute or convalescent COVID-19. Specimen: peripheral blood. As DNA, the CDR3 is TGTGCCAGCAGACGAGCCGGGACAGGGGGCCCGGCCCTCCACTTT. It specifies CASRRAGTGGPALHF.